This TCR beta chain was sequenced for a study of cytomegalovirus exposure and HLA in healthy donors. Whole-study findings and limits: An apparent linkage of common viral pathogens to several of the most significant clusters emerged in a later analysis. Analysis was carried out at a later point, and it linked a missense DCLRE1C variant to TCR beta V- and J-gene trimming. Altogether, 150 or so TCR beta chains were recorded as cytomegalovirus-associated.

A word on this clone: Its matching antigen is unknown.

V dropped 8 bases and J dropped 0 bases, with 26 bases sitting between them. Germline lookup yields CDR1 LNHNV and CDR2 YYDKDF (reference sequence). This CDR3 comprises 19 residues. PCR used 60 Vbeta primers and 13 Jbeta primers. Assay: immunoSEQ multiplex PCR; the TCRdb copy retains only in-frame clones and omits some. The sample holds 190,000 or so clones, around four fifths seen once. This chain uses TRBV15 with TRBJ1-3; tentatively, D is TRBD1 (5 bases). What was sequenced was PBMCs. The sequence derives from a woman aged 45 to 65 in good health and CMV-seropositive. CDR3 nucleotides: TGTGCCACCCATAGACCGGGACTTTCAGTTCCCCCCTCTGGAAACACCATATATTTT. Protein: CATHRPGLSVPPSGNTIYF.